The 16 T cell receptor beta chains presented below share a single source sample, sequenced in a study of metastatic and nonmetastatic thyroid tumors. TCRdb re-called the PCR reads with MiXCR. The sample has some 84,000 clones, approximately 9% seen once. Among the patients, none had received any treatment before thyroid surgery. The sequenced sample consisted of blood. The receptors come from a female donor with papillary thyroid cancer or a benign thyroid nodule (not recorded which). Some clones in this sample may be carry-over from other donors' samples.

CDR3 in amino acids: CASKKGLTSNQPQHF. CDR3 sequence (DNA): TGTGCCAGCAAAAAGGGACTGACGAGCAATCAGCCCCAGCATTTT. The chain joins TRBV6-1 to TRBJ1-5; a weak D match, TRBD1 (5 bases). This CDR3 contains 15 residues. Germline-derived CDR1 and CDR2 are MNHNS and SASEGT. Trimming shortened V by 7 bases and J by 1 base, and 14 bases separated the two germline ends.

This clone occurred many times. J is TRBJ2-3 and V is TRBV6-4, with D maybe TRBD2 (5 bases). The CDR3 covers 15 residues. V dropped 6 bases and J dropped 1 base, with 14 bases sitting between them. CDR1 and CDR2 (germline): MRHNA, SNTAGT. CDR3 in DNA: TGTGCCAGCAGCGGGATCCCCGGCGGCACAGATACGCAGTATTTT. It translates to CASSGIPGGTDTQYF.

This clone was found a few times. This clone may be a read error of a much larger clone one base away. Other DNA sequences in this specimen translate into the identical CDR3. This chain connects TRBV5-1 to TRBJ2-5, with 7 bases matching TRBD2. V lost 2 bases and J lost 2; bases outside the gene matches: 6. CDR1 SGHRS and CDR2 YFSETQ come from the germline V gene. The CDR3 consists of 15 residues. In nucleotides, the CDR3 is TGCGCCAGCAGCTTTGGCGGGGGTTTTCAAGAGACCCAGTACTTC. This encodes CASSFGGGFQETQYF.

This rearrangement joins TRBV7-3 to TRBJ2-1; a possible D gene is TRBD1 (6 bases). Germline loops: CDR1 SGHTA, CDR2 FQGTGA. The CDR3 runs to 14 residues. V shed 6 bases and J shed 10 bases, with 19 bases lying between them. The CDR3 loop is CASSPNRDTEEQFF. CDR3 nucleotide sequence: TGTGCCAGCAGTCCCAACCGGGACACCGAAGAGCAGTTCTTC.

There are many counts of this clone. The chain uses TRBV12-3 or TRBV12-4 and TRBJ1-1; tentative D call: TRBD1 (5 bases). V lost 3 bases, J lost 1 base, and 9 bases lay in between. This CDR3 has 14 residues. The CDR3 here is CASSFTGGNTEAFF. Here the CDR3 DNA reads TGTGCCAGCAGTTTCACGGGGGGGAACACTGAAGCTTTCTTT.

This clone has a count of ten or more. The chain combines TRBV6-1 with TRBJ2-1; D gene ambiguous. This CDR3 comprises 13 residues. CDR1 and CDR2 from the germline V gene are MNHNS and SASEGT. With 6 bases removed from V and 1 base from J, the gap between germline ends came to 7 bases. The DNA of the CDR3 is TGTGCCAGCAGGGACGGGTCCTACAATGAGCAGTTCTTC. The encoded protein is CASRDGSYNEQFF.

This clone was observed at least ten times. The gene calls are TRBV27 and TRBJ1-6; possible D gene TRBD1, 5 bases. The germline V and J ends were trimmed by 3 bases and 3 bases, with 15 bases remaining between them. This CDR3 comprises 17 residues. From germline, CDR1 is MNHEY and CDR2 SMNVEV (reference sequence). The CDR3 coding sequence is TGTGCCAGCAGTTTTCCGCTCCGGGACGGCTATAATTCACCCCTCCACTTT. Protein product: CASSFPLRDGYNSPLHF.

The table lists this clone with many counts. The chain uses TRBV10-1 and TRBJ2-3, with a weak D call TRBD2 (6 bases). CDR1 and CDR2 from the germline V gene are WNHNN and SYGVQD (reference sequence). Trimming shortened V by 8 bases and J by 1 base, and 10 bases separated the two germline ends. The CDR3 length is 13 residues. The CDR3 sequence: CASSAGRTDTQYF. CDR3 sequence (DNA): TGCGCCAGCTCGGCGGGGCGCACAGATACGCAGTATTTT.

This clone was detected ten times or more. The rearrangement joins TRBV20-1 to TRBJ1-6; 12 bases agree with TRBD1. Trimming took 4 bases from V and 6 from J; bases not matched to a gene: 7. The CDR3 runs to 16 residues. CDR1 and CDR2 from the germline V gene are DFQATT and SNEGSKA (reference sequence). In DNA, the CDR3 is TGCAGTGCTACCGGGACAGGGGGCAAGAGTAATTCACCCCTCCACTTT. It codes for CSATGTGGKSNSPLHF.

The CDR3 sequence: CLAEKQETQYF. The CDR3 nucleotides read TGCCTAGCGGAAAAACAAGAGACCCAGTACTTC. The J gene is TRBJ2-5, the V gene TRBV20-1, with 7 positions matching TRBD2. CDR3 length: 11 residues. The germline gives CDR1 DFQATT, CDR2 SNEGSKA (reference sequence).

This chain links TRBV6-1 with TRBJ1-5; 9 nucleotides match TRBD1. The J segment lost 4 bases and the V segment lost 6 bases, leaving 4 bases of the junction unmatched. Germline V gene data show CDR1 as MNHNS and CDR2 as SASEGT. CDR3 length: 14 residues. CDR3 sequence (DNA): TGTGCCAGCAGACTGGGACAGGGAAATCAGCCCCAGCATTTT. Protein: CASRLGQGNQPQHF.

This clone was picked up many times. The chain carries TRBV20-1 and TRBJ2-3; TRBD2 is a possible D gene (5 bases). CDR3 length equals 16 residues. CDR1 and CDR2 from the germline V gene are DFQATT and SNEGSKA (reference sequence). The germline V and J ends were trimmed by 6 bases and 5 bases, with 24 bases remaining between them. The CDR3 sequence is CSAPTSFSDNGDTQYF. For the CDR3, the DNA is TGCAGTGCCCCAACTAGTTTTAGTGATAATGGAGATACGCAGTATTTT.

This clone appeared many times. V is TRBV7-9 and J is TRBJ2-5; TRBD2 agrees at 12 bases. The germline CDR1 and CDR2 sequences are SEHNR and FQNEAQ (reference sequence). The CDR3 runs 16 residues. The V gene end was trimmed by 3 bases and the J gene end by 1 base; junction bases not matched to a gene: 3. This CDR3 reads CASSLTTSGGQETQYF. The CDR3 DNA is TGTGCCAGCAGCTTGACGACTAGCGGGGGCCAAGAGACCCAGTACTTC. Together with reference TRBV7-9 and TRBJ2-5, the CDR3 gives the full variable domain: DTGVSQNPRHKITKRGQNVTFRCDPISEHNRLYWYRQTLGQGPEFLTYFQNEAQLEKSRLLSDRFSAERPKGSFSTLEIQRTEQGDSAMYLCASSLTTSGGQETQYFGPGTRLLVL.

This clone was seen only a few times. The chain is built from TRBV30 and TRBJ1-6; the D gene is possibly TRBD1 (5 bases). Trimming took 1 base from V and 8 from J, leaving 12 bases between them. The CDR3 covers 14 residues. The germline V gene encodes CDR1 GTSNPN and CDR2 SVGIG (reference sequence). The DNA of the CDR3 is TGTGCCTGGAGTGACCCCGGAGGGGATTCACCCCTCCACTTT. Protein sequence: CAWSDPGGDSPLHF.

The rearrangement links TRBV28 to TRBJ1-2; 8 bases match TRBD1. Looked up from germline, CDR1 is MDHEN and CDR2 is SYDVKM. V lost 8 bases and J lost 1; bases outside the gene matches: 12. This CDR3 has 16 amino acids. CDR3 sequence reads: CASGPHTGGGNYGYTF. Written as DNA, the CDR3 is TGTGCCAGCGGTCCCCATACAGGGGGTGGTAACTATGGCTACACCTTC.

This clone was counted only a few times. The chain recombines TRBV28 with TRBJ1-2; D might be TRBD1 (6 bases). This CDR3 is built from 14 residues. Germline CDR1 and CDR2: MDHEN and SYDVKM. V was pared by 7 bases and J by 0 bases, with 12 bases between. CDR3 nucleotides: TGTGCCAGCACCTACGGGACATCTAACTATGGCTACACCTTC. This translates into CASTYGTSNYGYTF.